This record covers a single T cell receptor beta chain. Its antigen remains unidentified. PBMCs numbering at least 7 million were isolated per sample. Trimming pared 3 bases from V and 14 bases from J, leaving 17 bases between. The V gene's germline CDR1 is DFQATT and CDR2 SNEGSKA (reference sequence). This CDR3 contains 13 residues. The sample is drawn from a study of blood T cells in healthy people across ages. Then a second PCR, running roughly 7 to 11 cycles, was carried out with a sample-barcoded 5' primer and a J-beta primer mix. Every cDNA molecule carried a tag from a template-switch adaptor bearing 12 random nucleotides. One entry per CDR3 protein, called by TCRdb with MiXCR from the 5' RACE reads. The sample holds about 1,600,000 distinct CDR3 sequences, around 42% seen once. Study-level points and caveats: When set beside aged donors, long-lived donors presented more naive CD4+ cells and higher diversity. Diversity of TCR beta per million T cells declined in a roughly linear way with age.

The TCR sequence derives from a young woman in good health. Sequencing input: blood. The chain has TRBV20-1 and TRBJ1-6, with TRBD1 as a possible D gene (6 bases). The CDR3 nucleotides read TGCAGTGCTAGTCCAGGGGTCTTGGTCTCCCTCCACTTT. This sequence encodes CSASPGVLVSLHF.